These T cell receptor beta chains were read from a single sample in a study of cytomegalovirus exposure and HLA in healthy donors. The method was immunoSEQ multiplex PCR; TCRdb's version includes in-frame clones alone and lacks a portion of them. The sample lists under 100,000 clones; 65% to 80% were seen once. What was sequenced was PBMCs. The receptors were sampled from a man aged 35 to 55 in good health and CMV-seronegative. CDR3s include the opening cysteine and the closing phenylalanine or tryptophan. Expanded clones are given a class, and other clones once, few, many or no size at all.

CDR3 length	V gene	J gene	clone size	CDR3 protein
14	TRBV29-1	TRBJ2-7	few	CSVDLGLGNDEQYF
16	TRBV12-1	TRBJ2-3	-	CASSPKTSGVTDTQYF
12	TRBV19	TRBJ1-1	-	CASSMRIAEAFF
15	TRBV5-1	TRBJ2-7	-	CASSGADRGGYEQYF
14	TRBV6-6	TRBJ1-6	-	CASRGQGSNSPLHF
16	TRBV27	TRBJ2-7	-	CASSPLHRVGLGQQYF
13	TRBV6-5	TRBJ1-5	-	CACSLGGDQPQHF
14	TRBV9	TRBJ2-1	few	CASSVSPSYNEQFF
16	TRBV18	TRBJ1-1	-	CASSPRIQAANTEAFF
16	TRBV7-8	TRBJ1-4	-	CASSLGGKLTNEKLFF
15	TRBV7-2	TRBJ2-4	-	CATRGRGSHKNIQYF
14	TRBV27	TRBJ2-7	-	CASSTPDGLAEQYF
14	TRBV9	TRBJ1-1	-	CASSVVQGGTEAFF
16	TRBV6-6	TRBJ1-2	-	CASTTPLGALSLGYTF
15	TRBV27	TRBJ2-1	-	CASSFLGRSYHEQFF
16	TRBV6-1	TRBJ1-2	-	CASSESGRVLSYGYTF
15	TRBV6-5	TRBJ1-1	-	CASRDTTGFAAEAFF
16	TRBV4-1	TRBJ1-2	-	CASSPVARTGIYGYTF
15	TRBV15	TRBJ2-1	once	CATSRAGQGHNEQFF
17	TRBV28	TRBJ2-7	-	CASSDPLGTGSIYEQYF
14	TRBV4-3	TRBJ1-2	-	CASSQETVIYGYTF
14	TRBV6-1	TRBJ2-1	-	CASTGGGGWNEQFF
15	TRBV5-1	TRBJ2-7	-	CASSWAGQGVDEQYF
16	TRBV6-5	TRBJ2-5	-	CASSYRTGTGGETQYF
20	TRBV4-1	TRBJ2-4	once	CASSQSGTGRRELAKNIQYF
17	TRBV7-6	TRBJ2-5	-	CASSKNLAGGSLETQYF
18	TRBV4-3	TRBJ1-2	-	CASSQSLRTGGSDYGYTF
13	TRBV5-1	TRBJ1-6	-	CASSASGDSSLHF
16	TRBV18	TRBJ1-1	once	CASSSLQGEAGAEAFF